This entry describes one TCR beta chain. These data are taken from a study of blood T cell repertoires in COVID-19. Study information: The United States, Italy and Spain were the sources of the acute and convalescent COVID-19 samples.

The study drew participants aged about 18 to 89 years from some 25 US areas. Two negative PCRs, clearance, or symptom resolution were required of recovered Cohort 3 donors. In the source study's methods: Nucleated cell number was recorded as an estimate derived from reference gene primer amplification. The protocol was immunoSEQ multiplex PCR, while the TCRdb copy is restricted to in-frame clones and leaves out a portion. V and J calls and clone size are as listed in that table; D and trimming were resolved from the DNA. The data hold 300,000 to 350,000 clones, with roughly 91% observed a single time. With 4 bases removed from V and 8 bases from J, the gap between germline ends came to 14 bases. Germline values: CDR1 MNHEY, CDR2 SMNVEV (reference sequence). The CDR3 loop spans 14 amino acids.

V gene TRBV27 combines with J gene TRBJ1-4; no firm D call. This receptor was identified in a woman younger than 45 who had recovered from COVID-19. What was sequenced was PBMCs or T cells enriched from blood (not recorded which). DNA for the CDR3: TGTGCCAGCAGTTCCCCTTCCTGGAGCGAAAAACTGTTTTTT. Protein: CASSSPSWSEKLFF.